Each of the 27 T cell receptor beta chains below was sequenced from the same sample in a study of cytomegalovirus exposure and HLA in healthy donors. In the PCR, 60 Vbeta and 13 Jbeta primers were used. The table came from immunoSEQ multiplex PCR; TCRdb's copy has only in-frame clones and leaves some out. The profile shows 210,000 or so clones, nearly 80% of them singletons. Input material: PBMCs. These receptors all come from a man aged 18 to 30 in good health and CMV-seronegative.

This clone has more than one count but fewer than ten. The chain carries TRBV15 and TRBJ1-1; D might be TRBD1 (5 bases). The V and J ends lost 0 bases and 0 bases respectively, with 14 bases between them. Germline V gene lookup returns CDR1 LNHNV and CDR2 YYDKDF (reference sequence). This CDR3 is built from 17 residues. CDR3 protein: CATSRDWAGAVNTEAFF. As DNA, the CDR3 is TGTGCCACCAGCAGAGACTGGGCTGGGGCGGTGAACACTGAAGCTTTCTTT. Variable domain in full (rest from reference TRBV15 and TRBJ1-1): DAMVIQNPRYQVTQFGKPVTLSCSQTLNHNVMYWYQQKSSQAPKLLFHYYDKDFNNEADTPDNFQSRRPNTSFCFLDIRSPGLGDTAMYLCATSRDWAGAVNTEAFFGQGTRLTVV.

The rearrangement uses TRBV29-1 and TRBJ2-7, with TRBD1 as a possible D gene (6 bases). Trimming removed 3 bases from V and 4 bases from J, with 13 bases in between. There are 13 residues in the CDR3. Germline V CDR1 and CDR2: SQVTM, ANQGSEA. CDR3 sequence: CSVDETGGYEQYF. The DNA of the CDR3 is TGCAGCGTTGACGAGACAGGCGGGTACGAGCAGTACTTC.

This clone was detected once. This rearrangement joins TRBV13 to TRBJ2-3; 11 bases are a match to TRBD2. V lost 3 bases and J lost 3; bases outside the gene matches: 5. This CDR3 is 16 amino acids long. Germline V CDR1 and CDR2: PRHDT, FYEKMQ (reference sequence). The CDR3 bases are TGTGCCAGCAGCTTTCATAGCGGGGGGGCGACAGATACGCAGTATTTT. Its translation: CASSFHSGGATDTQYF.

This clone was observed a few times. This chain uses TRBV7-3 with TRBJ2-1, with TRBD2 identical over 9 bases. This CDR3 comprises 16 residues. The J segment lost 6 bases and the V segment lost 0 bases, leaving 6 bases of the junction unmatched. The germline CDR1 and CDR2 sequences are SGHTA and FQGTGA. The CDR3 region has the DNA TGTGCCAGCAGCTTAACAGGGCGGGGGGGCCGCAATGAGCAGTTCTTC. This sequence encodes CASSLTGRGGRNEQFF.

CDR3 protein: CASFSPGQGSGANVLTF. The CDR3 DNA follows: TGTGCCAGCTTTAGCCCGGGACAGGGGTCAGGGGCCAACGTCCTGACTTTC. This rearrangement joins TRBV28 to TRBJ2-6; 10 bases match TRBD1. The trim removed 8 bases at V and 4 bases at J, leaving 11 bases unmatched. The CDR3 runs to 17 residues. Germline V gene data show CDR1 as MDHEN and CDR2 as SYDVKM. Full variable domain (missing parts from reference TRBV28 and TRBJ2-6): DVKVTQSSRYLVKRTGEKVFLECVQDMDHENMFWYRQDPGLGLRLIYFSYDVKMKEKGDIPEGYSVSREKKERFSLILESASTNQTSMYLCASFSPGQGSGANVLTFGAGSRLTVL.

The gene calls are TRBV28 and TRBJ1-1; 9 positions match TRBD1. The CDR3 is 16 amino acids. The V gene end was trimmed by 3 bases and the J gene end by 5 bases; junction bases not matched to a gene: 10. Germline V CDR1 and CDR2: MDHEN, SYDVKM. CDR3 nucleotides: TGTGCCAGCAGTTTCTACAGGGGGCTGAGGGGGACTGAAGCTTTCTTT. Translation: CASSFYRGLRGTEAFF.

The J gene is TRBJ2-5, the V gene TRBV5-1, with D perhaps matching TRBD1 or TRBD2 (5 bases each). The J call is in doubt because the DNA end fits TRBJ2-7 better. This CDR3 is 16 amino acids long. Looked up from germline, CDR1 is SGHRS and CDR2 is YFSETQ. CDR3 residues: CASSIPLLGDSYEQYF. CDR3 nucleotides: TGCGCCAGCAGCATCCCTCTGTTGGGGGACTCCTACGAGCAGTACTTC.

This chain uses TRBV10-3 with TRBJ1-2, with 7 bases aligning to TRBD1. Losses at the gene ends were 0 bases for V and 1 base for J; bases not matched to a gene: 14. This CDR3 spans 19 amino acids. Germline loops: CDR1 ENHRY, CDR2 SYGVKD. The DNA of the CDR3 is TGTGCCATCAGTGAGTCGATCGTTTCAAGGGGACAGTTTAACTATGGCTACACCTTC. It is translated as CAISESIVSRGQFNYGYTF.

The CDR3, as DNA: TGTGCCAGTAGTATGGGGACTGAAGCTAACTATGGCTACACCTTC. It translates to CASSMGTEANYGYTF. The chain couples TRBV19 to TRBJ1-2; the D gene is possibly TRBD1 (5 bases). The CDR3 contains 15 residues. Germline V CDR1 and CDR2: LNHDA, SQIVND (reference sequence). V gave up 3 bases and J gave up 0 bases, with 11 bases separating them.

This chain links TRBV29-1 with TRBJ1-1, with D possibly matching TRBD1 (6 bases). In germline, CDR1 is SQVTM, CDR2 ANQGSEA. The ends were cut back, 2 bases at V and 6 bases at J, with 10 bases in the middle. CDR3 length equals 12 residues. The CDR3 DNA follows: TGCAGCGTTGAAACAGGGCCATCTGAAGCTTTCTTT. Its translation: CSVETGPSEAFF.

In this sample, this clone turned up a few times. This rearrangement joins TRBV18 to TRBJ1-6; 9 bases are shared with TRBD1. Germline V gives CDR1 KGHSH, CDR2 LQKENI. The ends lost 3 bases at V and 10 bases at J; junction bases unmatched: 13. The CDR3 runs to 17 residues. CDR3 loop: CASSPPNLTGGYSPLHF. The CDR3 DNA follows: TGTGCCAGCTCACCTCCAAACCTTACAGGGGGCTACTCACCCCTCCACTTT.

A remark on this clone: Other DNA sequences in this specimen translate into the identical CDR3. The rearrangement joins TRBV5-1 to TRBJ1-1, with D unclear. The germline CDR1 and CDR2 sequences are SGHRS and YFSETQ. The CDR3 covers 13 residues. The V and J ends lost 1 base and 5 bases respectively, with 9 bases between them. In DNA, the CDR3 is TGCGCCAGCAGCTTGACGGGAGGGACTGAAGCTTTCTTT. Translation gives CASSLTGGTEAFF.

This clone was picked up a small number of times. The rearrangement links TRBV4-3 to TRBJ1-1, with 9 positions matching TRBD1. With V trimmed by 6 bases and J by 1 base, 9 bases remained unmatched. CDR1 LGHNA and CDR2 YSLEER come from the germline V gene. The CDR3 contains 16 residues. CDR3 protein: CASRDRGLYSNTEAFF. CDR3 coding DNA: TGCGCCAGCAGGGACAGGGGTTTATACTCGAACACTGAAGCTTTCTTT.

This clone was seen a handful of times. The rearrangement uses TRBV6-1 and TRBJ1-5; D might be TRBD1 (6 bases). CDR1 is MNHNS and CDR2 is SASEGT in the germline V gene. With 1 base removed from V and 4 bases from J, the gap between germline ends came to 14 bases. The CDR3 contains 16 residues. The CDR3 DNA is TGTGCCAGCAGTGAAGGACAGGTTTATCGGAATCAGCCCCAGCATTTT. This codes for CASSEGQVYRNQPQHF.

The V gene is TRBV28, the J gene TRBJ1-2; D might be TRBD1 (5 bases). Germline V gives CDR1 MDHEN, CDR2 SYDVKM. Trimming took off 4 bases at V and 2 bases at J, with 17 bases between the two ends. The length of the CDR3 is 16 residues. CDR3 sequence (DNA): TGTGCCAGCAGTTCCCTTCAGGGATTAATCAACTATGGCTACACCTTC. Protein product: CASSSLQGLINYGYTF.

The chain uses TRBV30 and TRBJ2-7, with 7 positions matching TRBD2. Germline values: CDR1 GTSNPN, CDR2 SVGIG (reference sequence). Trimming took 8 bases from V and 1 from J; bases not matched to a gene: 8. The CDR3 sequence is 13 residues long. CDR3 coding DNA: TGTGCCGCCCTGACTAGCCAATCCTACGAGCAGTACTTC. Protein: CAALTSQSYEQYF.

This clone was seen only once. This rearrangement joins TRBV4-3 to TRBJ2-7; 8 nucleotides line up with TRBD1. V gave up 3 bases and J gave up 0 bases; unmatched junction bases: 7. The germline V gene has CDR1 LGHNA and CDR2 YSLEER. CDR3 size: 16 residues. The CDR3 bases are TGCGCCAGCAGCCAGATGGACAGGGAGAACTCCTACGAGCAGTACTTC. Translated, it gives CASSQMDRENSYEQYF.

The count of this clone is one. The V and J genes are TRBV4-2 and TRBJ1-2; TRBD1 is a possible D gene (6 bases). This CDR3 has 12 residues. V was trimmed by 9 bases and J by 4 bases, leaving 12 bases between them. CDR1 is LGHNA, CDR2 YNFKEQ, per germline. The CDR3 loop reads CASGGQRYGYTF. In DNA form, the CDR3 reads TGTGCCAGTGGAGGACAGCGCTATGGCTACACCTTC.

V is TRBV9 and J is TRBJ2-7; possibly TRBD2 for D (6 bases). This CDR3 contains 13 residues. From germline, CDR1 is SGDLS and CDR2 YYNGEE. V was pared by 2 bases and J by 6 bases, with 12 bases between. The CDR3 nucleotides are TGTGCCAGCAGCGTGACATCGGGACTCGAGCAGTACTTC. It encodes CASSVTSGLEQYF.

The V call is TRBV28, the J call TRBJ1-2, with D perhaps matching TRBD1 (5 bases). Trimming pared 2 bases from V and 4 bases from J, leaving 11 bases between. This CDR3 comprises 14 residues. CDR1 is MDHEN, CDR2 SYDVKM, per germline. The CDR3 region has the DNA TGTGCCAGCAGTTTAAACGGGGGGGGCTATGGCTACACCTTC. Protein sequence: CASSLNGGGYGYTF.

This clone was found once. The chain uses TRBV18 and TRBJ2-2, with D possibly TRBD2 on 6 matching bases. Trimming removed 0 bases from V and 7 bases from J, with 18 bases in between. CDR3 length: 17 amino acids. Germline V gene lookup returns CDR1 KGHSH and CDR2 LQKENI. The CDR3 spells CASSPPEGNSLGGELFF. The CDR3 nucleotides are TGTGCCAGCTCACCACCGGAGGGGAACAGCCTCGGCGGGGAGCTGTTTTTT.

The V call is TRBV11-3, the J call TRBJ2-3, with TRBD2 matching over 11 bases. J lost 0 bases, V lost 5 bases, and 7 bases had no gene match. CDR1 SGHNT and CDR2 YENEEA come from the germline V gene. The CDR3 length is 17 residues. This chain's CDR3 is CASSPRLAGISTDTQYF. The CDR3, as DNA: TGTGCCAGCAGCCCGCGACTAGCGGGAATTAGCACAGATACGCAGTATTTT.

The chain employs TRBV4-1 and TRBJ2-7; weak D call: TRBD2 (5 bases). CDR3 size: 14 residues. The ends were cut back, 0 bases at V and 5 bases at J, with 11 bases in the middle. CDR1 and CDR2 from the germline V gene are MGHRA and YSYEKL. The CDR3 nucleotides read TGCGCCAGCAGCCAAGAACCCCCCGGGGACGAGCAGTACTTC. As protein: CASSQEPPGDEQYF.

The rearrangement links TRBV18 to TRBJ2-7, with a weak D call TRBD1 (5 bases). The V and J ends lost 6 bases and 4 bases respectively, with 13 bases between them. Germline-derived CDR1 and CDR2 are KGHSH and LQKENI. The CDR3 has 13 amino acids. The CDR3 nucleotides are TGTGCCAGCTCGACAGCCGTTAGGTACGAGCAGTACTTC. It encodes CASSTAVRYEQYF.

The chain employs TRBV6-5 and TRBJ2-5, with 8 bases lining up with TRBD1. The junction had 7 bases not matched to a gene; V was cut back by 5 bases and J by 2 bases. The CDR3 totals 15 residues. Germline lookup yields CDR1 MNHEY and CDR2 SVGAGI. The CDR3 sequence: CASSGGQGRQETQYF. For the CDR3, the DNA is TGTGCCAGCAGTGGAGGACAGGGAAGGCAAGAGACCCAGTACTTC.

This chain links TRBV18 with TRBJ2-7, with a tentative D call TRBD1 (6 bases). The CDR3 has 14 amino acids. Germline CDR1 reads KGHSH; CDR2 reads LQKENI. Trimming cost V 2 bases and J 2 bases, with 10 bases left between them. This CDR3 reads CASSPTGITYEQYF. CDR3 nucleotide sequence: TGTGCCAGCTCACCAACAGGGATCACCTACGAGCAGTACTTC.

The V and J genes are TRBV5-4 and TRBJ2-7, with D perhaps TRBD1 (5 bases). In germline, CDR1 is SGHNT, CDR2 YYREEE (reference sequence). V shed 2 bases and J shed 2 bases, with 8 bases lying between them. CDR3 length: 13 residues. Written as DNA, the CDR3 is TGTGCCAGCAGCTTTGACAGTCCCTACGAGCAGTACTTC. Its protein product is CASSFDSPYEQYF.